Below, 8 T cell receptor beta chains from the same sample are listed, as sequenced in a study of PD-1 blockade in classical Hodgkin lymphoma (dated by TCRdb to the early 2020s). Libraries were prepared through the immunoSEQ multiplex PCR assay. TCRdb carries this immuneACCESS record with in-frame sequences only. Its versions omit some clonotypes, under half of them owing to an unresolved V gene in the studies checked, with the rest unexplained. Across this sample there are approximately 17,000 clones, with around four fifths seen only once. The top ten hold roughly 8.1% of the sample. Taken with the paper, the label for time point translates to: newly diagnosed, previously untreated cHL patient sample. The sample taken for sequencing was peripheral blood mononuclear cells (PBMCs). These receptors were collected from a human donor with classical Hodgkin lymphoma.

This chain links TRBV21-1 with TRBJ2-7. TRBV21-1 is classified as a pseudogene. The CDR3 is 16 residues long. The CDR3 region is CASRTRSGPSGNEQYF. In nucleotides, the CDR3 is TGTGCCAGCAGGACTCGGTCGGGCCCCTCTGGCAACGAGCAGTACTTC.

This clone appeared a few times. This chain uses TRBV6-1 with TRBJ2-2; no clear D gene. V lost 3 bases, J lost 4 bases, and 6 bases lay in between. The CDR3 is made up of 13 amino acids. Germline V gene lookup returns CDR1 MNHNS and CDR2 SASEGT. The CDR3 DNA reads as TGTGCCAGCAGTGAGCTTTTCACCGGGGAGCTGTTTTTT. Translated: CASSELFTGELFF.

The CDR3 nucleotides are TGTGCCAGCGATCCCCAAGGCTTGGATGGCTACACCTTC. Translation gives CASDPQGLDGYTF. The V call is TRBV28, the J call TRBJ1-2; D not resolved. The germline gives CDR1 MDHEN, CDR2 SYDVKM. The V gene lost 8 bases and the J gene lost 6 bases, with 16 bases spanning the gap. The CDR3 length is 13 residues.

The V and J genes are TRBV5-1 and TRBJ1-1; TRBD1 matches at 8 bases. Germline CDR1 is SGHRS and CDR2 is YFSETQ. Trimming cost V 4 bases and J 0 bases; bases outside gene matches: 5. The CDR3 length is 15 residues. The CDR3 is CASSPGQGLNTEAFF. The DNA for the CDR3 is TGCGCCAGCAGCCCCGGACAGGGTTTGAACACTGAAGCTTTCTTT.

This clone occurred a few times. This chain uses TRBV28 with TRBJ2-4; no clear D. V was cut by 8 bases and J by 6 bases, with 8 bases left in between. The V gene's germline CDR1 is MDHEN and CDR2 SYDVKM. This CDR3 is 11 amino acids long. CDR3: CASRLGNIQYF. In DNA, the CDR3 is TGTGCCAGCCGTCTAGGAAACATTCAGTACTTC.

The CDR3 protein is CASSIATAYGYTF. The CDR3, as DNA: TGTGCCAGTAGTATAGCGACAGCGTATGGCTACACCTTC. The rearrangement links TRBV19 to TRBJ1-2, with a tentative D call TRBD1 (5 bases). This CDR3 contains 13 residues. The germline gives CDR1 LNHDA, CDR2 SQIVND (reference sequence). The V gene lost 1 base and the J gene lost 5 bases, with 8 bases spanning the gap.

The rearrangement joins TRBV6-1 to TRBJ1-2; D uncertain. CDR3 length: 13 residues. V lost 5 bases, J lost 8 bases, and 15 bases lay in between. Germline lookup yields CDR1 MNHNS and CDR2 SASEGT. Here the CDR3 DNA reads TGTGCCAGCAGTCCCCGGACGGCGAGCGGCTACACCTTC. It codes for CASSPRTASGYTF.

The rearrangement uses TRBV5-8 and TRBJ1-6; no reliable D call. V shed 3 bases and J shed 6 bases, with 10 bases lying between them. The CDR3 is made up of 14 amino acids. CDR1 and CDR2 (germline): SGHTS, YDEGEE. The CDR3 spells CASSYAYSNSPLHF. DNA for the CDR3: TGTGCCAGCAGCTACGCCTACAGTAATTCACCCCTCCACTTT.